The rows below give T cell receptor beta chains drawn from one sample of a study of T cell repertoires in cytomegalovirus infection. No cognate antigen is known for these TCRs. TCRdb reanalysed the reads using MiXCR and keeps one entry per CDR3 protein. The top ten clones hold about 18% of a sample with 680,000 or so distinct CDR3 sequences, about 33% of them seen once. Source: cultured PBMCs, taken from culture after CMV antigen stimulation. The receptors here all came from a human donor in good health (CMV status not recorded). Some clones in this sample may be carry-over from other donors' samples. CDR3s include the opening cysteine and the closing phenylalanine or tryptophan. Fields, in order: D gene, J gene, clone size, V gene, CDR3 DNA, CDR3 protein. The D gene is left open where the match is weak. Clone size is not always given. Where it is, it says once, few, many or a class for expanded clones.

>TRBD2|TRBJ2-1|NA|TRBV7-9
TGTGCCTGTAGCCGGGAGGGAGGTTTGGATGAGCAGTTCTTC
CACSREGGLDEQFF
>NA|TRBJ1-1|NA|TRBV4-3
TGCGCCAGCAGCCAAGAGCCAGGGAGACGAACTGAAGCTTTCTTT
CASSQEPGRRTEAFF
>TRBD1|TRBJ2-7|NA|TRBV19
TGTGCCAGTAGCTGCCGGGACAGGGGGTGCGAGCAGTACTTC
CASSCRDRGCEQYF
>TRBD1|TRBJ1-5|NA|TRBV25-1
TGTGCCAGCAGTGAACGGCGGGGGACAGAATATAGCAATCAGCCCCAGCATTTT
CASSERRGTEYSNQPQHF
>NA|TRBJ1-6|NA|TRBV5-4
TGTGCCAGCAGCTTCCTTATGGGGAATTCACCCCTCCACTTT
CASSFLMGNSPLHF
>NA|TRBJ2-7|few|TRBV2
TGTGCCAGCCTGTCTTGGGACGAGCAGTACTTC
CASLSWDEQYF
>TRBD1|TRBJ2-7|few|TRBV12-5
TGTGCTAGTGGTTTGACACCCGACGGACAGGCAGGGGCCTACGAGCAGTACTTC
CASGLTPDGQAGAYEQYF
>NA|TRBJ1-5|NA|TRBV2
TGTGCCAGCACCCGGGCCCAGGGCAATCAGCCCCAGCATTTT
CASTRAQGNQPQHF
>NA|TRBJ1-2|NA|TRBV7-8
TGTGCCAGCAGTCAAGACAGCACCTACACCTTC
CASSQDSTYTF
>NA|TRBJ2-7|few|TRBV12-3/TRBV12-4
TGTGCCAGCAGTTTTAGGTCGAACCGACTCGAGCAGTACTTC
CASSFRSNRLEQYF
>NA|TRBJ1-5|few|TRBV18
TGTGCCAGCTCACCAGAAAATGATCAGCCCCAGCATTTT
CASSPENDQPQHF
>NA|TRBJ2-5|few|TRBV2
TGTGCCAGCAGTGAAGAATGGGGTGTAGAGACCCAGTACTTC
CASSEEWGVETQYF
>TRBD1|TRBJ2-1|few|TRBV5-4
TGTGCCAGCAGTACACCACAAGGGACAGGACCTTACAATGAGCAGTTCTTC
CASSTPQGTGPYNEQFF
>NA|TRBJ2-3|few|TRBV7-9
TGTGCCAGCAGCTTAAACCCACGGGCCCGTCTTGGGACAGATACGCAGTATTTT
CASSLNPRARLGTDTQYF
>TRBD1|TRBJ2-7|NA|TRBV18
TGTGCCAGCTCACCACCTTCCAGGGGGAGCTACGAGCAGTACTTC
CASSPPSRGSYEQYF
>NA|TRBJ1-1|many|TRBV12-3/TRBV12-4
TGTGCCAGCATTTCGGACACTGAAGCTTTCTTT
CASISDTEAFF
>TRBD2|TRBJ2-2|NA|TRBV28
TGTGCCAGCAGTTTTCTTCTAGCGGGAGTAGGAGGCACCGGGGAGCTGTTTTTT
CASSFLLAGVGGTGELFF
>NA|TRBJ2-1|NA|TRBV15
TGTGCCACCAGCAGAGAGGGGGACTACAATGAGCAGTTCTTC
CATSREGDYNEQFF
>NA|TRBJ1-5|NA|TRBV20-1
TGCAGTGCTAGAGGGCCGGGGGACAATCAGCCCCAGCATTTT
CSARGPGDNQPQHF
>TRBD1|TRBJ2-3|NA|TRBV12-3/TRBV12-4
TGTGCCAGCAGCCTAGACAGGGTGGCCGGTGATACGCAGTATTTT
CASSLDRVAGDTQYF
>NA|TRBJ1-2|many|TRBV7-2
TGTGCCAGCAGCTTAGTATATCTTGGGGGCTACACCTTC
CASSLVYLGGYTF
>NA|TRBJ2-7|many|TRBV7-2
TGTGCCAGCAGCCGCTTGGGGTCCTACGAGCAGTACTTC
CASSRLGSYEQYF
>TRBD1|TRBJ2-7|NA|TRBV7-2
TGTGCCAGCAGCTGGCGACAGGGTTCTTACGAGCAGTACTTC
CASSWRQGSYEQYF
>NA|TRBJ2-2|NA|TRBV18
TGTGCCAGCTCACCACGCGGGGGCTCTAAAAACACCGGGGAGCTGTTTTTT
CASSPRGGSKNTGELFF
>TRBD2|TRBJ2-5|many|TRBV7-2
TGTGCCAGCAGCAAACCAGCGGGACCCCAAGAGACCCAGTACTTC
CASSKPAGPQETQYF
>NA|TRBJ1-1|NA|TRBV27
TGTGCCAGCAGTCGATTACTCAGGGGATCGAACACTGAAGCTTTCTTT
CASSRLLRGSNTEAFF
>NA|TRBJ2-7|once|TRBV20-1
TGCAGTGCTAGTTCCGGACCCTACGAGCAGTACTTC
CSASSGPYEQYF
>TRBD1|TRBJ1-3|NA|TRBV29-1
TGCAGCGTTGAAGGGTTGACAGGGTCGTCGGGAAACACCATATATTTT
CSVEGLTGSSGNTIYF
>TRBD1|TRBJ2-5|NA|TRBV6-1
TGTGCCAGCAGAACGGGACAGTCCCAAGAGACCCAGTACTTC
CASRTGQSQETQYF
>TRBD1|TRBJ1-5|NA|TRBV6-5
TGTGCCAGCAGCCGAGGGACAGATTATAGCAATCAGCCCCAGCATTTT
CASSRGTDYSNQPQHF
>NA|TRBJ2-7|NA|TRBV12-3/TRBV12-4
TGTGCCAGCAGAGGGGTAGCCTACGAGCAGTACTTC
CASRGVAYEQYF
>NA|TRBJ1-5|NA|TRBV18
TGTGCCAGCTCACCACCCGGATTGGATCGGCCCCAGCATTTT
CASSPPGLDRPQHF
>NA|TRBJ1-1|many|TRBV7-2
TGTGCCAGCAGCCTCCGGGCACAAGAGGAAGCTTTCTTT
CASSLRAQEEAFF
>NA|TRBJ2-7|few|TRBV29-1
TGCAGCGTTGTTAGGGGATCCTCCTACGAGCAGTACTTC
CSVVRGSSYEQYF
>TRBD1|TRBJ1-5|NA|TRBV28
TGTGCCAGCAGAACAGACAGGGGAGAACAGCCCCAGCATTTT
CASRTDRGEQPQHF
>NA|TRBJ1-6|few|TRBV2
TGTGCCAGCAGTCTCAGGAAAACTTATAATTCACCCCTCCACTTT
CASSLRKTYNSPLHF
>NA|TRBJ1-1|NA|TRBV5-6
TGTGCCAGCAGACTCCAGGAAACCGGGTTCACTGAAGCTTTCTTT
CASRLQETGFTEAFF
>NA|TRBJ2-7|NA|TRBV5-1
TGCGCCAGCAGCTTGGGCGGGGAGGACTACGAGCAGTACTTC
CASSLGGEDYEQYF
>TRBD2|TRBJ2-1|few|TRBV4-1
TGCGCCAGCAGCCAAGGACTAGCGGGGGGTAGGGAGCAGTTCTTC
CASSQGLAGGREQFF
>NA|TRBJ2-6|NA|TRBV20-1
TGCAGTGCTAGAGATACGGGGGCTGGGGCCAACGTCCTGACTTTC
CSARDTGAGANVLTF
>NA|TRBJ2-3|NA|TRBV2
TGTGCCAGCAGTCCACTAGCCTGGACAGATACGCAGTATTTT
CASSPLAWTDTQYF